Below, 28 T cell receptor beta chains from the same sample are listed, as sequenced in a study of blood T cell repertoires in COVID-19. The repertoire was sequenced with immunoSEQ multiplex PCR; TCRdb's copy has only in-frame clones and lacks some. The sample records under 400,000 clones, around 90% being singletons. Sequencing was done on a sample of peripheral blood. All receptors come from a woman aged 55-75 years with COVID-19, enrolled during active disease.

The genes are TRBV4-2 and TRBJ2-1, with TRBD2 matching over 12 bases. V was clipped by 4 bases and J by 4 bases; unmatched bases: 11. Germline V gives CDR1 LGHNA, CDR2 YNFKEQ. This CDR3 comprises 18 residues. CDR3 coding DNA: TGTGCCAGCAGCCCCGGGCTAGCGGGGGGGCTTCGATACAATGAGCAGTTCTTC. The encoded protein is CASSPGLAGGLRYNEQFF.

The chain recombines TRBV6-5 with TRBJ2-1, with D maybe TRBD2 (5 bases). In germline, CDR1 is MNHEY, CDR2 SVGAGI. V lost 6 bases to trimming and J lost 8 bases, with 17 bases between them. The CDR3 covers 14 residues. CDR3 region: CASSSPSPPHEQFF. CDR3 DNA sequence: TGTGCCAGCAGCTCCCCTAGCCCCCCCCATGAGCAGTTCTTC.

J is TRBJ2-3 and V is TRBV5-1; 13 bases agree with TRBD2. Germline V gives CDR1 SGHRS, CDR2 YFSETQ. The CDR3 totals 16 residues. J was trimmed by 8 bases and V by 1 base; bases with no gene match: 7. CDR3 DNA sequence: TGCGCCAGCAGCTTGACTAGCGGGGGGGCTCAGGTTACGCAGTATTTT. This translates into CASSLTSGGAQVTQYF.

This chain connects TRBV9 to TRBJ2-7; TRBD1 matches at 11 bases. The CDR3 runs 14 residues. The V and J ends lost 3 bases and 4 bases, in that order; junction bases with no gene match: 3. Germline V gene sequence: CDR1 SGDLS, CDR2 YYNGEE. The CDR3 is CASSGGTGGYEQYF. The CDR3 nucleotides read TGTGCCAGCAGCGGCGGGACAGGGGGATACGAGCAGTACTTC.

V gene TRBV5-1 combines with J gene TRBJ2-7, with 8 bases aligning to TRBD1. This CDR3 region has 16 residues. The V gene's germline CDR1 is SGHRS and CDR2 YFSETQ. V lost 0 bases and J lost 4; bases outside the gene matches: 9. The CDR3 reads CASSLGTDRGKYEQYF. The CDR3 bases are TGCGCCAGCAGCTTGGGGACCGACAGGGGAAAATACGAGCAGTACTTC.

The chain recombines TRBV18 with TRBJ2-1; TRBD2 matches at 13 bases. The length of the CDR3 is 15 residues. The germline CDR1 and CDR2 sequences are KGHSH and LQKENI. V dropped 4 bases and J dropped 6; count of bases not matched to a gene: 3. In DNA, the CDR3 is TGTGCCAGCTCACGGCGGACTAGCGGGGGCAATGAGCAGTTCTTC. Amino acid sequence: CASSRRTSGGNEQFF. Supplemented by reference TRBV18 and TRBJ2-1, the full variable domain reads NAGVMQNPRHLVRRRGQEARLRCSPMKGHSHVYWYRQLPEEGLKFMVYLQKENIIDESGMPKERFSAEFPKEGPSILRIQQVVRGDSAAYFCASSRRTSGGNEQFFGPGTRLTVL.

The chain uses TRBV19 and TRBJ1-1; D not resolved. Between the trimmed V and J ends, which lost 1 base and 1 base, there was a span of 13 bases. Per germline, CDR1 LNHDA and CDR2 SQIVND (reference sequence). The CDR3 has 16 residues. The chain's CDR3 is CASSIGRGIENTEAFF. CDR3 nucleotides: TGTGCCAGTAGTATAGGGCGGGGAATAGAGAACACTGAAGCTTTCTTT.

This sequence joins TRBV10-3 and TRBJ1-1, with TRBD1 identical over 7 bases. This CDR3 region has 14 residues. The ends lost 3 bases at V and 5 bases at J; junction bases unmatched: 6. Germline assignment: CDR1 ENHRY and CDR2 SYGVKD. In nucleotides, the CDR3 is TGTGCCATCAGTGACCGGGACAGAGGGACTGAAGCTTTCTTT. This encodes CAISDRDRGTEAFF.

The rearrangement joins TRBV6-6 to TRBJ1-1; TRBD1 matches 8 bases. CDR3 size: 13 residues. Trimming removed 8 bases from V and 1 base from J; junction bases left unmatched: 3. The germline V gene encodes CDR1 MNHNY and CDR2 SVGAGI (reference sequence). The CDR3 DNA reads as TGTGCCAGCCGGGACAGGAGGAACACTGAAGCTTTCTTT. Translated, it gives CASRDRRNTEAFF.

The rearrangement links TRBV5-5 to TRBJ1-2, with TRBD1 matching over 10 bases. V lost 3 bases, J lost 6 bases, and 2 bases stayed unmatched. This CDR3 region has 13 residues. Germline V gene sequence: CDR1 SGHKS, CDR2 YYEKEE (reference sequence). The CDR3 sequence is CASSYGQGDGYTF. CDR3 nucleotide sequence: TGTGCCAGCAGCTACGGACAGGGGGATGGCTACACCTTC.

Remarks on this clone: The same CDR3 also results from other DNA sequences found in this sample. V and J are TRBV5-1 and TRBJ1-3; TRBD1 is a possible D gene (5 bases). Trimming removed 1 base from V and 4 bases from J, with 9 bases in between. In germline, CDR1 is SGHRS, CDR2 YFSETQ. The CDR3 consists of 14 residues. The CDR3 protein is CASSLTGYGNTIYF. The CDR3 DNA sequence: TGCGCCAGCAGCTTGACAGGTTACGGAAACACCATATATTTT.

CDR3 sequence: CASSRSDNEQFF. The CDR3 DNA sequence: TGCGCCAGCAGCCGATCGGACAATGAGCAGTTCTTC. The gene calls are TRBV4-1 and TRBJ2-1; D is unresolved. Germline V gene lookup returns CDR1 MGHRA and CDR2 YSYEKL. V dropped 4 bases and J dropped 5 bases, with 6 bases sitting between them. CDR3 length equals 12 residues.

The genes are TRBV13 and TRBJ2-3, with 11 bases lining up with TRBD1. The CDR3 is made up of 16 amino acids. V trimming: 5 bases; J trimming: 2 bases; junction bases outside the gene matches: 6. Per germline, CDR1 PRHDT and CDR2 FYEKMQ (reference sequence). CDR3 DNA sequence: TGTGCCAGCAGCCACGGGACAGGGGGAAACACAGATACGCAGTATTTT. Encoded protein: CASSHGTGGNTDTQYF.

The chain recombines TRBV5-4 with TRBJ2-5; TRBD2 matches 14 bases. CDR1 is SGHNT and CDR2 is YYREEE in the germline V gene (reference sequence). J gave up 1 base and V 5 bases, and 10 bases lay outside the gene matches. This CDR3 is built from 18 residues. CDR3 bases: TGTGCCAGCAGACCCCCCGGGACTAGCGGGGGAGCCCAAGAGACCCAGTACTTC. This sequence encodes CASRPPGTSGGAQETQYF.

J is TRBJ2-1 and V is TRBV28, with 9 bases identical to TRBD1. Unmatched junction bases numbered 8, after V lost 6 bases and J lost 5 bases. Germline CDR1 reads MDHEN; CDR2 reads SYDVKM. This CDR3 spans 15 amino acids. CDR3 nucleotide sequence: TGTGCCAGCAGCCCGAGGACAGGGGCAAACAATGAGCAGTTCTTC. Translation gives CASSPRTGANNEQFF.

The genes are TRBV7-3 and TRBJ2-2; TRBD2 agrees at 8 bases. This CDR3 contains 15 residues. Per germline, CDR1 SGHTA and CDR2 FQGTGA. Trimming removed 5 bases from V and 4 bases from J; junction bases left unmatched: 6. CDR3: CASSPGGGTTGELFF. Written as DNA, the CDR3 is TGTGCCAGCAGCCCCGGGGGGGGGACCACCGGGGAGCTGTTTTTT.

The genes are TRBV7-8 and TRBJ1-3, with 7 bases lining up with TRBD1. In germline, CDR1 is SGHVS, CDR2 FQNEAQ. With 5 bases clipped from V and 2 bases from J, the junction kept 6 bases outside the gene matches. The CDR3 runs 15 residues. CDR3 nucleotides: TGTGCCAGCAGCATACAGACAGGGACTGGAAACACCATATATTTT. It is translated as CASSIQTGTGNTIYF.

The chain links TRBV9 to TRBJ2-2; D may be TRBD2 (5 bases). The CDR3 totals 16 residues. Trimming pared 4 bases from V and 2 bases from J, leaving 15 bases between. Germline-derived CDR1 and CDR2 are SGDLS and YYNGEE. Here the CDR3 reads CASSPRQRSNTGELFF. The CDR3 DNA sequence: TGTGCCAGCAGCCCGCGCCAGCGGTCCAACACCGGGGAGCTGTTTTTT.

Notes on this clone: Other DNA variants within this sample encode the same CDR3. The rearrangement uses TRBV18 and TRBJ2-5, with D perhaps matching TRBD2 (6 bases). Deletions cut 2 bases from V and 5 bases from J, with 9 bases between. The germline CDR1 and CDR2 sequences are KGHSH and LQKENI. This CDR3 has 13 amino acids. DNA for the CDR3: TGTGCCAGCTCACCATCGGGGGTTGAGACCCAGTACTTC. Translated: CASSPSGVETQYF.

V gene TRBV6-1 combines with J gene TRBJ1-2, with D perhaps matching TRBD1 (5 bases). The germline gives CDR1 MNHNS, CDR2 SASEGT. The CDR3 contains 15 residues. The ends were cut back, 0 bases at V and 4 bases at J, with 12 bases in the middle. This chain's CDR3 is CASSEAGTGGYGYTF. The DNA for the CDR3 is TGTGCCAGCAGTGAAGCCGGGACGGGGGGCTATGGCTACACCTTC.

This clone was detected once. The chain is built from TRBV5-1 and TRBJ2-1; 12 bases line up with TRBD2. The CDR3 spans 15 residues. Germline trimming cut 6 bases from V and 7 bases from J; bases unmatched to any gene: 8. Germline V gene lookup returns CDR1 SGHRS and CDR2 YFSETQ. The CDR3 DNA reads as TGCGCCAGCAATCTGGGACTAGCGGGCTTGAATGAGCAGTTCTTC. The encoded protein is CASNLGLAGLNEQFF.

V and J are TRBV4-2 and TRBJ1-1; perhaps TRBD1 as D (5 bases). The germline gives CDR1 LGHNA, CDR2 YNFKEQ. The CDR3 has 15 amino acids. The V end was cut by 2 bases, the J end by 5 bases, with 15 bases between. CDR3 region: CASSQRLGANTEAFF. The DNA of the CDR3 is TGTGCCAGCAGCCAAAGGTTAGGGGCGAATACTGAAGCTTTCTTT.

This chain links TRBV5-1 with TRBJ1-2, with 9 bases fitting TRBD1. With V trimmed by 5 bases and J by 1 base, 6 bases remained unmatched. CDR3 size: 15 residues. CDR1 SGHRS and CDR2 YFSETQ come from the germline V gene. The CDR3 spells CASSSGTGINYGYTF. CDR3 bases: TGCGCCAGCAGTTCCGGGACAGGGATTAACTATGGCTACACCTTC.

In DNA, the CDR3 is TGTGCCAGCAGTTCCCCACAGGGCTATGGCTACACCTTC. Residues: CASSSPQGYGYTF. The gene calls are TRBV6-5 and TRBJ1-2; perhaps TRBD1 as D (6 bases). The CDR3 is 13 amino acids. Trimming stripped 4 bases from V and 4 bases from J, with 10 bases between. From germline, CDR1 is MNHEY and CDR2 SVGAGI.

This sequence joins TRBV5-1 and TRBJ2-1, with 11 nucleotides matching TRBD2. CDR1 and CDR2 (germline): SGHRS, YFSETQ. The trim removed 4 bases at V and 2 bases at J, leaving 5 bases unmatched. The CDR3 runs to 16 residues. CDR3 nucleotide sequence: TGCGCCAGCAGCGGGCCGACTAGCGGGACCTACAATGAGCAGTTCTTC. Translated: CASSGPTSGTYNEQFF.

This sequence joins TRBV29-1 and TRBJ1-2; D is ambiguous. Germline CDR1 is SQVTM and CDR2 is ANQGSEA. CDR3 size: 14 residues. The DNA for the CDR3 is TGCAGTAGGTGTAACTGCCCCCCCGTCTGCGGGGTCACCTTC. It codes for CSRCNCPPVCGVTF.

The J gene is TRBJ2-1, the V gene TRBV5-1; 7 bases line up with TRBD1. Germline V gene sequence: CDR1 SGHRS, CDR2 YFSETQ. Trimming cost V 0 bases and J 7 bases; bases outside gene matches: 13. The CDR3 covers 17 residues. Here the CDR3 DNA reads TGCGCCAGCAGCTTGGGCCCAACAGGGGCAATCAAGAATGAGCAGTTCTTC. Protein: CASSLGPTGAIKNEQFF.

The CDR3 bases are TGTGCCAGCAGTTCCCCCGGACAGGGGGAGTATGGCTACACCTTC. It is translated as CASSSPGQGEYGYTF. The chain joins TRBV28 to TRBJ1-2; the match to TRBD1 covers 10 bases. The CDR3 is 15 residues long. J was trimmed by 5 bases and V by 4 bases; bases with no gene match: 7. Germline CDR1 and CDR2: MDHEN and SYDVKM.